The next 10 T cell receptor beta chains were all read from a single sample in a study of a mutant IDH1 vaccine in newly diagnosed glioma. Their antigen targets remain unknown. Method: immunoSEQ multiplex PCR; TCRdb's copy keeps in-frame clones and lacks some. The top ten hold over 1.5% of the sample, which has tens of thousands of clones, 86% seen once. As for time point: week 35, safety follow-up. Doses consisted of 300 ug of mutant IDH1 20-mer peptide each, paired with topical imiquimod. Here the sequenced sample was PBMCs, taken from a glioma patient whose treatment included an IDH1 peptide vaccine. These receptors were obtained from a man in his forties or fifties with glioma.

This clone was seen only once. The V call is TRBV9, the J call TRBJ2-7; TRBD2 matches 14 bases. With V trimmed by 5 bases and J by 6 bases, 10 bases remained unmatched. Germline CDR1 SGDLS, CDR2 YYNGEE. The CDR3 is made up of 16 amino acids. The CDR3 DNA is TGTGCCAGCAGGCCTGGGACTAGCGGGAGTCTGGGCGAGCAGTACTTC. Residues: CASRPGTSGSLGEQYF.

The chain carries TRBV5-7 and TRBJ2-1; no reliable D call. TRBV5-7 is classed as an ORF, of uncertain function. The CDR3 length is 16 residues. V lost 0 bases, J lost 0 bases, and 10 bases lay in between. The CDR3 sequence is CASSLGPTNSYNEQFF. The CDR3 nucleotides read TGTGCCAGCAGCTTGGGACCTACCAACTCCTACAATGAGCAGTTCTTC.

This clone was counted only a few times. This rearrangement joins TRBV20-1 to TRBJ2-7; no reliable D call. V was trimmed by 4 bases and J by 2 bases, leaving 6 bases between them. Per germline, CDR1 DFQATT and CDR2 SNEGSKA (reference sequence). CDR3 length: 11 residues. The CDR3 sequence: CSATRAYEQYF. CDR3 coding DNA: TGCAGTGCTACTCGTGCCTACGAGCAGTACTTC.

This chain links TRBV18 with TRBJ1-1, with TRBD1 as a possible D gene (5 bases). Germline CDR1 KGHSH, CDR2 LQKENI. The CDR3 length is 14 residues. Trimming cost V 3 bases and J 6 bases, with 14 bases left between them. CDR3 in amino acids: CASSPQGEGAEAFF. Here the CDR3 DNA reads TGTGCCAGCTCACCGCAGGGAGAAGGGGCTGAAGCTTTCTTT.

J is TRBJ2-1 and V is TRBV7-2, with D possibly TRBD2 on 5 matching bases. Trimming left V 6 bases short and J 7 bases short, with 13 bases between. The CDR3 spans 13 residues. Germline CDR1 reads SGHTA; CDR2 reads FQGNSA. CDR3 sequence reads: CASRITRPNEQFF. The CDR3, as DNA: TGTGCCAGCAGGATTACTAGGCCGAATGAGCAGTTCTTC. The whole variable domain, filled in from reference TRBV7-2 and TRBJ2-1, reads GAGVSQSPSNKVTEKGKDVELRCDPISGHTALYWYRQSLGQGLEFLIYFQGNSAPDKSGLPSDRFSAERTGGSVSTLTIQRTQQEDSAVYLCASRITRPNEQFFGPGTRLTVL.

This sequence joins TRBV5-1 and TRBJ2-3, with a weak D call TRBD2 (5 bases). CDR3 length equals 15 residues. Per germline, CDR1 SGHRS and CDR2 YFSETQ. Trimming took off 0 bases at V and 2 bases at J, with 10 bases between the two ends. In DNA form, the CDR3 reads TGCGCCAGCAGCTTGGCCGACTACACCACAGATACGCAGTATTTT. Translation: CASSLADYTTDTQYF. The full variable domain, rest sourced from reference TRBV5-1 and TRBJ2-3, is KAGVTQTPRYLIKTRGQQVTLSCSPISGHRSVSWYQQTPGQGLQFLFEYFSETQRNKGNFPGRFSGRQFSNSRSEMNVSTLELGDSALYLCASSLADYTTDTQYFGPGTRLTVL.

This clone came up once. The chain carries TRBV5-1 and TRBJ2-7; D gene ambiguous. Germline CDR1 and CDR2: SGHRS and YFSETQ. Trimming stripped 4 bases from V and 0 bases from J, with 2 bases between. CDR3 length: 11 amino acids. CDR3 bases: TGCGCCAGCAGCAACTCCTACGAGCAGTACTTC. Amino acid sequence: CASSNSYEQYF. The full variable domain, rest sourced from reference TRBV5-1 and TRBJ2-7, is KAGVTQTPRYLIKTRGQQVTLSCSPISGHRSVSWYQQTPGQGLQFLFEYFSETQRNKGNFPGRFSGRQFSNSRSEMNVSTLELGDSALYLCASSNSYEQYFGPGTRLTVT.

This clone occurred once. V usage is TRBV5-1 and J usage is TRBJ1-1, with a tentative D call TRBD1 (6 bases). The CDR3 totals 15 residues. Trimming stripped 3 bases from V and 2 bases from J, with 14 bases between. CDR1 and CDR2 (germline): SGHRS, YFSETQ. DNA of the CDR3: TGCGCCAGCAGCTGGGGTGGGGGGGCCAACACTGAAGCTTTCTTT. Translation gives CASSWGGGANTEAFF.

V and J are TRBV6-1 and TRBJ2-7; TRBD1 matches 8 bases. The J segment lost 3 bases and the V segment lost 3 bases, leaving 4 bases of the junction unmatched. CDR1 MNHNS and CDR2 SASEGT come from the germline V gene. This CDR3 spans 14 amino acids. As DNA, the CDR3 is TGTGCCAGCAGTGATCGACAGGGGCACTACGAGCAGTACTTC. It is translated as CASSDRQGHYEQYF.

The chain's CDR3 is CASTENTGELFF. Written as DNA, the CDR3 is TGTGCCAGCACAGAGAACACCGGGGAGCTGTTTTTT. The rearrangement links TRBV27 to TRBJ2-2; D not certain. Trimming stripped 7 bases from V and 1 base from J, with 4 bases between. CDR3 length: 12 residues. Germline V lookup: CDR1 MNHEY, CDR2 SMNVEV (reference sequence).